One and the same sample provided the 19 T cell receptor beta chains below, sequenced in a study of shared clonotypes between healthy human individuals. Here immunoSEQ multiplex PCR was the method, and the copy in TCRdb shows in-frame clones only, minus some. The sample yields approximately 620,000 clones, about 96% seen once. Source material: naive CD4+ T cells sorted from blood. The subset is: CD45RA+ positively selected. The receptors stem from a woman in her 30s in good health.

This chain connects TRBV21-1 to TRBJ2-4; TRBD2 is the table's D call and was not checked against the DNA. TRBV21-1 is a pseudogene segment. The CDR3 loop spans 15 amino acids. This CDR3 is CASSNPGHRRDIQYF. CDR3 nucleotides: TGTGCCAGCAGCAACCCTGGGCATCGGCGGGACATTCAGTACTTC.

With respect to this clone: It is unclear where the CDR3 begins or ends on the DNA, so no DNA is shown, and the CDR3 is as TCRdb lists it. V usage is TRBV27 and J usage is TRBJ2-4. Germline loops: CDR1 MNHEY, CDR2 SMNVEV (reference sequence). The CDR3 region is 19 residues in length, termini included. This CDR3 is CASSSSLGAGYGTKNIQYF.

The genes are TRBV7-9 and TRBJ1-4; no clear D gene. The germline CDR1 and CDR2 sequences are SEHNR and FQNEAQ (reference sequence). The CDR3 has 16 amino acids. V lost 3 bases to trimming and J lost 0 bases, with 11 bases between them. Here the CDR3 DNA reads TGTGCCAGCAGCTTCCCCGTCGGTTCAACTAATGAAAAACTGTTTTTT. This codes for CASSFPVGSTNEKLFF.

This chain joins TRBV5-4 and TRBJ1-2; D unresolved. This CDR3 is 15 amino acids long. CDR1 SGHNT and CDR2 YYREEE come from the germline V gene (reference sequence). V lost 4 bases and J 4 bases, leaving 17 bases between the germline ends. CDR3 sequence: CASSPPFTEGYGYTF. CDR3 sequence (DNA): TGTGCCAGCAGCCCACCCTTTACAGAGGGCTATGGCTACACCTTC.

CDR3 DNA sequence: TGTGCCATCAGCCCGGGGCCTAGCAATCAGCCCCAGCATTTT. Amino acids: CAISPGPSNQPQHF. The rearrangement uses TRBV10-3 and TRBJ1-5, with D perhaps matching TRBD1 (5 bases). The CDR3 has 14 amino acids. The germline V gene has CDR1 ENHRY and CDR2 SYGVKD. Trimming took off 6 bases at V and 0 bases at J, with 9 bases between the two ends.

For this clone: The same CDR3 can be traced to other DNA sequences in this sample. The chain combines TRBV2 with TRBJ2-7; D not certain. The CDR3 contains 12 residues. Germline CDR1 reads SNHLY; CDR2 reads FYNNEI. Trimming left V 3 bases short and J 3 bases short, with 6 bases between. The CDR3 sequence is CASSEGNYEQYF. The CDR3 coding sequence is TGTGCCAGCAGTGAGGGGAACTACGAGCAGTACTTC.

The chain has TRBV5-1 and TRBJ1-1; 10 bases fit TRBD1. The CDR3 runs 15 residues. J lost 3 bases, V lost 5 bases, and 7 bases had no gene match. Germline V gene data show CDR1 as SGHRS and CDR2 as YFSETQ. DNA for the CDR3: TGCGCCAGCAGTACCGACAGGGGGCAGTACACTGAAGCTTTCTTT. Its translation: CASSTDRGQYTEAFF.

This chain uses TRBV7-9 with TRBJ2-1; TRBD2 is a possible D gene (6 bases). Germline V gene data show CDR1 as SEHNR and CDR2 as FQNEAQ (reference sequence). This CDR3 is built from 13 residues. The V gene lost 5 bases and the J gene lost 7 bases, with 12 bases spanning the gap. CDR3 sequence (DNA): TGTGCCAGCAGCGCCGGGACTTTGAATGAGCAGTTCTTC. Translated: CASSAGTLNEQFF. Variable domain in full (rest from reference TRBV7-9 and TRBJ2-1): DTGVSQNPRHKITKRGQNVTFRCDPISEHNRLYWYRQTLGQGPEFLTYFQNEAQLEKSRLLSDRFSAERPKGSFSTLEIQRTEQGDSAMYLCASSAGTLNEQFFGPGTRLTVL.

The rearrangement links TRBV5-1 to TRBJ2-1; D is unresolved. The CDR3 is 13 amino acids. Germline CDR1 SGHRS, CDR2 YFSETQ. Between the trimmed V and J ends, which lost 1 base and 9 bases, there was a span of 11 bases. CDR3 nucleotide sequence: TGCGCCAGCAGCTTGTCTATTCCCGCTGAGCAGTTCTTC. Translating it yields CASSLSIPAEQFF.

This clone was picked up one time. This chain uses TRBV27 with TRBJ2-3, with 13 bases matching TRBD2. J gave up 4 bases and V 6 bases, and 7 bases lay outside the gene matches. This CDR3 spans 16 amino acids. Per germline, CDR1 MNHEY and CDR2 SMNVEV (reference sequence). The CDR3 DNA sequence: TGTGCCAGCAGCGGACTAGCGGGAGTCCTGCCAGATACGCAGTATTTT. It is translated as CASSGLAGVLPDTQYF.

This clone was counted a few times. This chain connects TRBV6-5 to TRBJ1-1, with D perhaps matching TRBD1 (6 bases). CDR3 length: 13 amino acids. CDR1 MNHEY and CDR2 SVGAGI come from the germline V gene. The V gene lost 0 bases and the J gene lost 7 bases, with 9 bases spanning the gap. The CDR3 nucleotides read TGTGCCAGCAGTTACTCTCGACAGGTTGAAGCTTTCTTT. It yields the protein CASSYSRQVEAFF.

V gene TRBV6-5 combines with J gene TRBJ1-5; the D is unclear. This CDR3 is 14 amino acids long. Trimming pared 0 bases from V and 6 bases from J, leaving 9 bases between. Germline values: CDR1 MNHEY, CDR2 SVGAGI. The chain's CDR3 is CASSYSPLSQPQHF. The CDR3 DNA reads TGTGCCAGCAGTTACTCCCCTCTCTCTCAGCCCCAGCATTTT.

The CDR3 loop reads CASSPGDGWEQFF. The CDR3 DNA reads as TGTGCCAGCTCACCGGGGGACGGCTGGGAGCAGTTCTTC. The chain is built from TRBV18 and TRBJ2-1, with D perhaps assigned TRBD1 or TRBD2 (5 bases each). CDR3 length: 13 residues. CDR1 and CDR2 (germline): KGHSH, LQKENI. Deletions cut 3 bases from V and 10 bases from J, with 13 bases between.

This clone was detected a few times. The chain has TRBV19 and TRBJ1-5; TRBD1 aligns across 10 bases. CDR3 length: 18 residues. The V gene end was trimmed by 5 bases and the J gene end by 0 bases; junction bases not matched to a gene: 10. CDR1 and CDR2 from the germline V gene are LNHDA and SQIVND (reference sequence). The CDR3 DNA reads TGTGCCAGTAGTGCCTGGGACAGGGGAACTTATAGCAATCAGCCCCAGCATTTT. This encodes CASSAWDRGTYSNQPQHF.

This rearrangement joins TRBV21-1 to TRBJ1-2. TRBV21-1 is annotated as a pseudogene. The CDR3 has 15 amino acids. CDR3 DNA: TGTGCCAGCAGCAAAGAACTGGAACTTTACTATGGCTACACCTTC. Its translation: CASSKELELYYGYTF.

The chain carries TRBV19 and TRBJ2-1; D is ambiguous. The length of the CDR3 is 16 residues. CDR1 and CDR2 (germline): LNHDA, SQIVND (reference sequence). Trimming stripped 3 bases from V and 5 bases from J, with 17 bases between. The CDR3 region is CASSIRLLASDNEQFF. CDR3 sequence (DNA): TGTGCCAGTAGTATTAGGCTTCTGGCGTCTGACAATGAGCAGTTCTTC.

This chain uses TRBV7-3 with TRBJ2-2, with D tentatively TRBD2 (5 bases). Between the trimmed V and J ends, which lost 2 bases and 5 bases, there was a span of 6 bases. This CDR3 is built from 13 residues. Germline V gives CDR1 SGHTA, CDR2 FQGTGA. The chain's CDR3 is CASSLSGTGELFF. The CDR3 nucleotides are TGTGCCAGCAGCTTATCGGGGACCGGGGAGCTGTTTTTT. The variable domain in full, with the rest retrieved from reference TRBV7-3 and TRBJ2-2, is GAGVSQTPSNKVTEKGKYVELRCDPISGHTALYWYRQSLGQGPEFLIYFQGTGAADDSGLPNDRFFAVRPEGSVSTLKIQRTERGDSAVYLCASSLSGTGELFFGEGSRLTVL.

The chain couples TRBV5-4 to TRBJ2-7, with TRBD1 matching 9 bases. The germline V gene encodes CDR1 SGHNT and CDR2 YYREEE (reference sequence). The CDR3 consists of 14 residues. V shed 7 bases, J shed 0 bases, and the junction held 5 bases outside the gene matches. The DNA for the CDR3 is TGTGCCAGCGGTACGGGACAGGGCTCCTACGAGCAGTACTTC. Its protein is CASGTGQGSYEQYF.

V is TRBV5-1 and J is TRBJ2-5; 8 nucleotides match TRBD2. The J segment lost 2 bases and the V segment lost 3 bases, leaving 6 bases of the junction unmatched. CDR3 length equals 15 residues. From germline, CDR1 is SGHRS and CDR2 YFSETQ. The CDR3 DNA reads TGCGCCAGCAGCTCTGTAGCGGGAATACAAGAGACCCAGTACTTC. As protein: CASSSVAGIQETQYF.